The 13 T cell receptor beta chains in this list originate from one sample, sequenced in a study of blood T cell repertoires in COVID-19. Assay used: immunoSEQ multiplex PCR; TCRdb lists only in-frame clones, some missing. This sample carries 70,000 or so clones, over 85% of them seen once, and the ten largest clones take approximately 1.6%. The sample was peripheral blood. These TCRs come from a man aged 50 or older with acute or convalescent COVID-19.

This chain uses TRBV27 with TRBJ2-7, with TRBD2 identical over 10 bases. With 3 bases clipped from V and 7 bases from J, the junction kept 12 bases outside the gene matches. CDR3 length: 16 residues. The V gene's germline CDR1 is MNHEY and CDR2 SMNVEV (reference sequence). CDR3 region: CASSLVGLAGVGEQYF. CDR3 sequence (DNA): TGTGCCAGCAGTTTGGTAGGGCTAGCGGGAGTCGGGGAGCAGTACTTC.

The V and J genes are TRBV18 and TRBJ1-2; D gene uncertain. There are 13 residues in the CDR3. Germline V gives CDR1 KGHSH, CDR2 LQKENI. The V end lost 3 bases, the J end lost 6 bases, and 11 bases lay between the germline ends. The CDR3, as DNA: TGTGCCAGCTCACCGCCAGGTGTTGATGGCTACACCTTC. Amino acids: CASSPPGVDGYTF.

This clone was observed a handful of times. CDR3 sequence (DNA): TGTGCCAGCAGCTTACGCACAGGGGATTGGGCAGATACGCAGTATTTT. Protein product: CASSLRTGDWADTQYF. The genes are TRBV7-6 and TRBJ2-3, with 7 positions matching TRBD1. Germline V CDR1 and CDR2: SGHVS, FNYEAQ. V lost 2 bases to trimming and J lost 4 bases; unmatched junction nucleotides: 9. The CDR3 consists of 16 residues.

V gene TRBV5-1 combines with J gene TRBJ2-7; possibly TRBD1 for D (6 bases). The CDR3 sequence is 14 residues long. The V and J ends lost 4 bases and 2 bases respectively, with 13 bases between them. Germline assignment: CDR1 SGHRS and CDR2 YFSETQ. The CDR3, as DNA: TGCGCCAGCAGCACGGGACAAAGTCCCTACGAGCAGTACTTC. It translates to CASSTGQSPYEQYF.

The CDR3 spells CASSLGGQGFYEQYV. The DNA for the CDR3 is TGCGCCAGCAGCTTGGGTGGACAGGGGTTCTACGAGCAGTACGTC. This sequence joins TRBV5-1 and TRBJ2-7, with 9 bases identical to TRBD1. V dropped 0 bases and J dropped 3; count of bases not matched to a gene: 4. Germline CDR1 and CDR2: SGHRS and YFSETQ. The CDR3 is made up of 15 amino acids.

This clone was observed a single time. The V gene is TRBV29-1, the J gene TRBJ1-2; possibly TRBD1 for D (6 bases). Per the germline V gene, CDR1 is SQVTM and CDR2 is ANQGSEA. The CDR3 totals 14 residues. V was clipped by 0 bases and J by 4 bases, with 12 bases between them. The CDR3 sequence: CSVEDPGQTYGYTF. For the CDR3, the DNA is TGCAGCGTTGAAGACCCGGGACAAACCTATGGCTACACCTTC.

This sequence joins TRBV7-9 and TRBJ1-2; no clear D gene. Germline V gene sequence: CDR1 SEHNR, CDR2 FQNEAQ (reference sequence). The CDR3 totals 12 residues. Deletions cut 4 bases from V and 4 bases from J, with 7 bases between. CDR3 sequence: CASSYSTYGYTF. CDR3 coding DNA: TGTGCCAGCAGCTACAGTACCTATGGCTACACCTTC.

The CDR3 protein is CASSLGGGPLHF. In DNA form, the CDR3 reads TGTGCCAGCAGCTTAGGGGGGGGACCCCTCCACTTT. The V call is TRBV11-2, the J call TRBJ1-6; TRBD1 might be the D (5 bases). The CDR3 has 12 amino acids. CDR1 and CDR2 from the germline V gene are SGHAT and FQNNGV. Trimming pared 1 base from V and 12 bases from J, leaving 7 bases between. The whole variable domain, filled in from reference TRBV11-2 and TRBJ1-6, reads EAGVAQSPRYKIIEKRQSVAFWCNPISGHATLYWYQQILGQGPKLLIQFQNNGVVDDSQLPKDRFSAERLKGVDSTLKIQPAKLEDSAVYLCASSLGGGPLHFGNGTRLTVT.

The V call is TRBV27, the J call TRBJ2-2; 7 bases are shared with TRBD2. CDR3 length: 15 residues. J lost 8 bases, V lost 2 bases, and 8 bases had no gene match. Germline values: CDR1 MNHEY, CDR2 SMNVEV (reference sequence). The CDR3 spells CASSLRGRDGGELFF. The CDR3 DNA follows: TGTGCCAGCAGTTTAAGAGGGAGGGACGGTGGGGAGCTGTTTTTT.

The chain couples TRBV5-1 to TRBJ1-2; TRBD1 aligns across 7 bases. The J segment lost 4 bases and the V segment lost 7 bases, leaving 4 bases of the junction unmatched. The CDR3 spans 12 residues. Germline CDR1 and CDR2: SGHRS and YFSETQ. CDR3: CASRQGGYGYTF. For the CDR3, the DNA is TGCGCCAGCCGACAGGGAGGCTATGGCTACACCTTC. The full variable domain, rest sourced from reference TRBV5-1 and TRBJ1-2, is KAGVTQTPRYLIKTRGQQVTLSCSPISGHRSVSWYQQTPGQGLQFLFEYFSETQRNKGNFPGRFSGRQFSNSRSEMNVSTLELGDSALYLCASRQGGYGYTFGSGTRLTVV.

The chain combines TRBV7-2 with TRBJ2-3; 12 bases line up with TRBD2. The CDR3 runs to 14 residues. CDR1 is SGHTA and CDR2 is FQGNSA in the germline V gene. Germline trimming cut 5 bases from V and 10 bases from J; bases unmatched to any gene: 7. The CDR3 coding sequence is TGTGCCAGCAGCCCCCGACTAGCGGGAGTTTCGCAGTATTTT. Its translation: CASSPRLAGVSQYF.

V usage is TRBV7-2 and J usage is TRBJ1-2; no clear D gene. CDR3 size: 14 residues. Trimming stripped 2 bases from V and 5 bases from J, with 12 bases between. Germline V lookup: CDR1 SGHTA, CDR2 FQGNSA. CDR3 nucleotides: TGTGCCAGCAGCTTACGGGAGGCAGTTTATGGCTACACCTTC. Protein: CASSLREAVYGYTF.

The chain recombines TRBV27 with TRBJ1-4, with D unclear. The CDR3 length is 14 residues. Germline assignment: CDR1 MNHEY and CDR2 SMNVEV (reference sequence). V shed 3 bases and J shed 8 bases, with 13 bases lying between them. The CDR3 protein is CASSFEGSGEKLFF. Here the CDR3 DNA reads TGTGCCAGCAGTTTTGAGGGCAGTGGGGAAAAACTGTTTTTT.